These T cell receptor beta chains were read from a single sample in a study of T cells after yellow fever vaccination. MiXCR was run by TCRdb on the 5' RACE reads, yielding one entry per CDR3 protein. The table has around 550,000 distinct CDR3 sequences, about a fifth seen once. The sample consisted of PBMCs, taken 15 days after the yellow fever booster vaccination. The origin of the receptors is a man aged 30-40 years who received the YFV17D yellow fever vaccine. Each CDR3 is given with its conserved first and last residue. Only some rows state a clone size, as once, few, many or a class for expanded clones.

clone size: .
J gene: TRBJ2-3
V gene: TRBV7-9
CDR3 protein: CASSLEDRTQYF

clone size: .
J gene: TRBJ2-1
V gene: TRBV13
CDR3 protein: CASSLVGEHNEQFF

clone size: few
J gene: TRBJ2-3
V gene: TRBV4-3
CDR3 protein: CASSQADSTDTQYF

clone size: .
J gene: TRBJ2-1
V gene: TRBV9
CDR3 protein: CASSASGRANEQFF

clone size: .
J gene: TRBJ2-3
V gene: TRBV6-1
CDR3 protein: CASSIRTSGSDTQYF

clone size: .
J gene: TRBJ2-3
V gene: TRBV5-1
CDR3 protein: CASSRGSVTDTQYF

clone size: .
J gene: TRBJ2-7
V gene: TRBV5-1
CDR3 protein: CASSALRGPYEQYF

clone size: .
J gene: TRBJ2-7
V gene: TRBV7-2
CDR3 protein: CASSPNRGASGTYEQYF

clone size: many
J gene: TRBJ2-3
V gene: TRBV29-1
CDR3 protein: CSVEGVPGDTDTQYF

clone size: few
J gene: TRBJ2-1
V gene: TRBV7-2
CDR3 protein: CASTLSGGANEQFF

clone size: few
J gene: TRBJ2-1
V gene: TRBV30
CDR3 protein: CAWNVLGSYNEQFF

clone size: few
J gene: TRBJ2-1
V gene: TRBV4-2
CDR3 protein: CASSQVAGTSGSSYNEQFF

clone size: many
J gene: TRBJ2-1
V gene: TRBV7-6
CDR3 protein: CASSRQTGGSYNEQFF

clone size: .
J gene: TRBJ2-7
V gene: TRBV6-1
CDR3 protein: CASTYGPAYEQYF

clone size: .
J gene: TRBJ1-1
V gene: TRBV7-3
CDR3 protein: CASSFTGRNTEAFF

clone size: .
J gene: TRBJ2-3
V gene: TRBV10-2
CDR3 protein: CASSELASGSTDTQYF

clone size: .
J gene: TRBJ2-3
V gene: TRBV10-3
CDR3 protein: CAAEGARGDTQYF

clone size: .
J gene: TRBJ2-5
V gene: TRBV11-2
CDR3 protein: CASSSRRQILTQYF

clone size: few
J gene: TRBJ2-7
V gene: TRBV7-2
CDR3 protein: CASSLAGTIEQYF

clone size: .
J gene: TRBJ2-7
V gene: TRBV7-2
CDR3 protein: CTSSLQAGYYEQYF

clone size: many
J gene: TRBJ2-3
V gene: TRBV7-2
CDR3 protein: CASSLAGTGTQYF

clone size: .
J gene: TRBJ2-7
V gene: TRBV27
CDR3 protein: CASSLRAEAYEQYF

clone size: .
J gene: TRBJ2-7
V gene: TRBV7-2
CDR3 protein: CASTSGGHYEQYF

clone size: few
J gene: TRBJ2-3
V gene: TRBV19
CDR3 protein: CASSTRDRGSDTQYF

clone size: many
J gene: TRBJ2-1
V gene: TRBV7-2
CDR3 protein: CASSLLRNEQFF

clone size: few
J gene: TRBJ2-7
V gene: TRBV11-2
CDR3 protein: CASSSNDYEQYF

clone size: many
J gene: TRBJ2-7
V gene: TRBV7-9
CDR3 protein: CASSLEAGAYEQYF

clone size: once
J gene: TRBJ2-3
V gene: TRBV6-6
CDR3 protein: CASSLGGQGADTQYF

clone size: .
J gene: TRBJ2-5
V gene: TRBV21-1
CDR3 protein: CAGLEEQTQYF

clone size: .
J gene: TRBJ2-3
V gene: TRBV15
CDR3 protein: CATRDIGGDTQYF

clone size: few
J gene: TRBJ1-4
V gene: TRBV2
CDR3 protein: CASNQWTVDEKLFF